This T cell receptor (beta chain) is drawn from a study of T cell responses to AZD1222 COVID-19 vaccine. Sequenced by immunoSEQ multiplex PCR; TCRdb stores in-frame clones only, minus some. The sample lists nearly 110,000 clones; approximately 90% were seen once. With 7 bases removed from V and 2 bases from J, the gap between germline ends came to 14 bases. CDR1 MDHEN and CDR2 SYDVKM come from the germline V gene. The CDR3 spans 14 residues. Study results and limitations: Donors were mostly white British, more females; clonal diversity possibly underestimated. After two AZD1222 doses, spike-specific TCR breadth and depth rose versus day 0. Vaccine-associated CD4 TCRs spanned spike, dominant at 160-218 and 743-854.

Comment on this clone: Its antigen is unidentified.

The TCR sequence derives from an adult who received the AZD1222 COVID-19 vaccine. Sequencing was performed on peripheral blood, taken 28 days after the second AZD1222 dose. V usage is TRBV28 and J usage is TRBJ2-5; maybe TRBD1 (6 bases). CDR3 coding DNA: TGTGCCAGCACCAAGGGGGACCCACAAGAGACCCAGTACTTC. Translating it yields CASTKGDPQETQYF.